Listed here are 26 T cell receptor beta chains from one sample, sequenced in a study of blood T cell repertoires in COVID-19. Measured with immunoSEQ multiplex PCR; TCRdb has only the in-frame clones, and not every one. In the table there are 200,000 to 250,000 clones, more than 85% of which are singletons. Sample: peripheral blood. These receptors were taken from a woman between 65 and 79 years old with active or convalescent COVID-19.

This chain uses TRBV6-6 with TRBJ1-5, with D perhaps TRBD1 (6 bases). The germline CDR1 and CDR2 sequences are MNHNY and SVGAGI (reference sequence). The V end lost 5 bases, the J end lost 2 bases, and 19 bases lay between the germline ends. There are 17 residues in the CDR3. This chain's CDR3 is CASSLTGPGTGNQPQHF. The CDR3 nucleotides are TGTGCCAGCAGTCTTACAGGGCCTGGGACGGGCAATCAGCCCCAGCATTTT.

The rearrangement joins TRBV6-2 or TRBV6-3 to TRBJ1-2, with D hard to call. Trimming took 4 bases from V and 2 from J, leaving 5 bases between them. Germline-derived CDR1 and CDR2 are MNHEY and SVGEGT. This CDR3 spans 12 amino acids. CDR3 coding DNA: TGTGCCAGCAGTTTGAGGAACTATGGCTACACCTTC. Protein product: CASSLRNYGYTF.

The chain has TRBV5-5 and TRBJ2-7; 8 positions match TRBD2. This CDR3 comprises 15 residues. Germline CDR1 and CDR2: SGHKS and YYEKEE (reference sequence). Trimming took 2 bases from V and 2 from J; bases not matched to a gene: 6. The CDR3 DNA reads TGTGCCAGCAGCTTCGGAGCGGGGGAGACCTACGAGCAGTACTTC. This sequence encodes CASSFGAGETYEQYF.

This clone was recorded once. The chain carries TRBV7-2 and TRBJ1-6; the D is unclear. This CDR3 region has 13 residues. The V and J ends lost 8 bases and 8 bases respectively, with 13 bases between them. Germline V gene sequence: CDR1 SGHTA, CDR2 FQGNSA. The CDR3 region is CASGRVMDSPLHF. The CDR3 region has the DNA TGTGCCAGCGGTCGGGTAATGGATTCACCCCTCCACTTT. Based on the CDR3 plus reference TRBV7-2 and TRBJ1-6, the full variable domain is GAGVSQSPSNKVTEKGKDVELRCDPISGHTALYWYRQSLGQGLEFLIYFQGNSAPDKSGLPSDRFSAERTGGSVSTLTIQRTQQEDSAVYLCASGRVMDSPLHFGNGTRLTVT.

The chain is built from TRBV6-5 and TRBJ1-2, with 8 bases lining up with TRBD1. Trimming at V came to 4 bases and at J to 6 bases, leaving 7 bases not matched to a gene. In germline, CDR1 is MNHEY, CDR2 SVGAGI. The CDR3 is 14 amino acids. Written as DNA, the CDR3 is TGTGCCAGCAGTTCGGACAGGGCGGCTAATGGCTACACCTTC. This codes for CASSSDRAANGYTF.

This clone was recorded once. The V and J genes are TRBV18 and TRBJ1-5; D might be TRBD1 (6 bases). V lost 6 bases and J lost 4, with 16 bases in between. CDR1 is KGHSH, CDR2 LQKENI, per germline. This CDR3 has 15 amino acids. CDR3 amino acids: CASSGQRQDNQPQHF. In nucleotides, the CDR3 is TGTGCCAGCTCCGGACAGCGCCAGGATAATCAGCCCCAGCATTTT.

The rearrangement links TRBV7-8 to TRBJ2-3; TRBD1 matches at 7 bases. Trimming cost V 0 bases and J 2 bases; bases outside gene matches: 5. The CDR3 totals 16 residues. Germline-derived CDR1 and CDR2 are SGHVS and FQNEAQ. Here the CDR3 reads CASSLAGTEDTDTQYF. In DNA, the CDR3 is TGTGCCAGCAGCTTAGCTGGGACAGAAGACACAGATACGCAGTATTTT.

In DNA, the CDR3 is TGCGCCAGCAGCCAAGCGGGACTAGCGGGGTACCAAGAGACCCAGTACTTC. Its protein is CASSQAGLAGYQETQYF. The V call is TRBV4-3, the J call TRBJ2-5, with TRBD2 matching over 13 bases. This CDR3 has 17 residues. V shed 1 base, J shed 0 bases, and the junction held 2 bases outside the gene matches. The germline V gene has CDR1 LGHNA and CDR2 YSLEER.

This clone was detected ten times or more. This chain uses TRBV19 with TRBJ1-2, with a possible D match to TRBD1 (6 bases). CDR3 length: 14 residues. In germline, CDR1 is LNHDA, CDR2 SQIVND (reference sequence). V was trimmed by 6 bases and J by 8 bases, leaving 19 bases between them. This chain's CDR3 is CASRMTGIPRGYTF. CDR3 sequence (DNA): TGTGCCAGTAGGATGACAGGAATCCCACGCGGCTACACCTTC.

The V gene is TRBV5-6, the J gene TRBJ2-7; 8 bases line up with TRBD1. The germline V gene encodes CDR1 SGHDT and CDR2 YYEEEE. The CDR3 consists of 15 residues. With 4 bases clipped from V and 6 bases from J, the junction kept 12 bases outside the gene matches. DNA for the CDR3: TGTGCCAGCAGCCTGACAGGGGCAATGTCTGGCGAGCAGTACTTC. Residues: CASSLTGAMSGEQYF. Full variable domain (rest looked up from reference TRBV5-6 and TRBJ2-7): DAGVTQSPTHLIKTRGQQVTLRCSPKSGHDTVSWYQQALGQGPQFIFQYYEEEERQRGNFPDRFSGHQFPNYSSELNVNALLLGDSALYLCASSLTGAMSGEQYFGPGTRLTVT.

The chain recombines TRBV2 with TRBJ1-5; 9 positions match TRBD1. V lost 8 bases and J lost 5; bases outside the gene matches: 4. CDR3 length equals 13 residues. Germline V CDR1 and CDR2: SNHLY, FYNNEI. The CDR3 is CASSWTGDQPQHF. The CDR3 coding sequence is TGTGCCAGCTCTTGGACAGGGGATCAGCCCCAGCATTTT. Filled out from reference TRBV2 and TRBJ1-5, the complete variable domain reads EPEVTQTPSHQVTQMGQEVILRCVPISNHLYFYWYRQILGQKVEFLVSFYNNEISEKSEIFDDQFSVERPDGSNFTLKIRSTKLEDSAMYFCASSWTGDQPQHFGDGTRLSIL.

The chain combines TRBV5-1 with TRBJ1-4; tentative D call: TRBD1 (6 bases). The CDR3 has 13 amino acids. V was cut by 7 bases and J by 6 bases, with 13 bases left in between. Germline assignment: CDR1 SGHRS and CDR2 YFSETQ. CDR3 protein: CASGKGGDEKLFF. CDR3 DNA: TGCGCCAGCGGGAAAGGGGGGGATGAAAAACTGTTTTTT.

This clone was seen just once. One junction end does not reproduce the germline sequence, and a read error may be involved. V usage is TRBV7-9 and J usage is TRBJ1-4, with unresolved D. The germline V gene encodes CDR1 SEHNR and CDR2 FQNEAQ (reference sequence). This CDR3 is built from 14 residues. The CDR3 sequence: CASRENSDVSSSIF. The CDR3 nucleotides are TGTGCCAGCAGGGAAAACTCGGACGTTTCTAGCTCCATTTTT.

The chain carries TRBV7-2 and TRBJ2-3, with D perhaps matching TRBD2 (5 bases). In germline, CDR1 is SGHTA, CDR2 FQGNSA. This CDR3 spans 14 amino acids. Trimming shortened V by 5 bases and J by 7 bases, and 16 bases separated the two germline ends. The CDR3 bases are TGTGCCAGCAGCCCCTCGGGGAGAACACATACGCAGTATTTT. Translating it yields CASSPSGRTHTQYF.

V is TRBV9 and J is TRBJ1-1; no definite D call. Germline V CDR1 and CDR2: SGDLS, YYNGEE. The CDR3 has 14 residues. Deletions cut 0 bases from V and 6 bases from J, with 12 bases between. In DNA, the CDR3 is TGTGCCAGCAGCGTAGAGGTGTCGAGGGCTGAAGCTTTCTTT. Translation gives CASSVEVSRAEAFF.

V gene TRBV6-5 combines with J gene TRBJ1-5, with a weak D call TRBD1 (5 bases). V lost 8 bases and J 5 bases, leaving 13 bases between the germline ends. The CDR3 runs to 13 residues. CDR1 and CDR2 from the germline V gene are MNHEY and SVGAGI. CDR3 in amino acids: CASAREGYQPQHF. The CDR3 nucleotides read TGTGCCAGCGCCAGGGAAGGCTATCAGCCCCAGCATTTT.

This chain links TRBV5-4 with TRBJ2-5; D is ambiguous. Per germline, CDR1 SGHNT and CDR2 YYREEE (reference sequence). The CDR3 loop spans 13 amino acids. V lost 4 bases and J 0 bases, leaving 7 bases between the germline ends. The CDR3 nucleotides are TGTGCCAGCAGCCACTCCAACCAAGAGACCCAGTACTTC. Residues: CASSHSNQETQYF.

This chain uses TRBV19 with TRBJ2-7; TRBD2 agrees at 7 bases. The ends lost 2 bases at V and 7 bases at J; junction bases unmatched: 2. The CDR3 has 12 residues. Germline V gives CDR1 LNHDA, CDR2 SQIVND (reference sequence). The CDR3 bases are TGTGCCAGTAGTATAATCGGGGGGGAGCAGTACTTC. Encoded protein: CASSIIGGEQYF.

This clone was picked up a small number of times. J is TRBJ1-6 and V is TRBV7-2; weak D call: TRBD1 (6 bases). The germline V gene has CDR1 SGHTA and CDR2 FQGNSA. V lost 5 bases, J lost 8 bases, and 22 bases lay in between. The CDR3 runs 17 residues. The CDR3 spells CASSLPGGATEDSPLHF. The CDR3 nucleotides read TGTGCCAGCAGCCTCCCCGGGGGGGCTACTGAGGATTCACCCCTCCACTTT.

The count of this clone is one. The rearrangement links TRBV6-2 or TRBV6-3 to TRBJ2-7, with D possibly being TRBD1 (6 bases). V gave up 4 bases and J gave up 3 bases, with 16 bases separating them. Germline V lookup: CDR1 MNHEY, CDR2 SVGEGT. This CDR3 contains 15 residues. In nucleotides, the CDR3 is TGTGCCAGCAGTTTCGACAGGCGGTTGAACTACGAGCAGTACTTC. The encoded protein is CASSFDRRLNYEQYF.

The table lists this clone with a few counts. The V gene is TRBV29-1, the J gene TRBJ1-1; D not certain. The CDR3 consists of 11 residues. Germline V gene sequence: CDR1 SQVTM, CDR2 ANQGSEA. Trimming shortened V by 1 base and J by 10 bases, and 10 bases separated the two germline ends. The CDR3 nucleotides read TGCAGCGTTGAAGGAGGGTTTGGAGCTTTCTTT. Translation: CSVEGGFGAFF.

The chain's CDR3 is CASSLLDSSYNEQFF. The CDR3, as DNA: TGTGCCAGCAGCTTACTCGATAGCTCCTACAATGAGCAGTTCTTC. The chain employs TRBV7-6 and TRBJ2-1; D unresolved. Looked up from germline, CDR1 is SGHVS and CDR2 is FNYEAQ. The CDR3 is 15 amino acids. The V gene lost 2 bases and the J gene lost 0 bases, with 8 bases spanning the gap.

The chain joins TRBV6-2 or TRBV6-3 to TRBJ2-3, with D maybe TRBD2 (7 bases). The CDR3 sequence is 19 residues long. The V gene lost 6 bases and the J gene lost 1 base, with 26 bases spanning the gap. Per the germline V gene, CDR1 is MNHEY and CDR2 is SVGEGT. In DNA form, the CDR3 reads TGTGCCAGCAGCCCCCTAACGAGGGGGGGCTCGCGTCGCACAGATACGCAGTATTTT. It yields the protein CASSPLTRGGSRRTDTQYF.

V usage is TRBV20-1 and J usage is TRBJ1-1; no clear D. The CDR3 extends over 10 amino acids. CDR1 and CDR2 (germline): DFQATT, SNEGSKA (reference sequence). V was clipped by 6 bases and J by 10 bases, with 12 bases between them. The DNA of the CDR3 is TGCAGTGCCGCACGCGAGCGAGCTTTCTTT. It is translated as CSAARERAFF.

V and J are TRBV4-1 and TRBJ2-7, with 9 bases fitting TRBD2. V lost 2 bases to trimming and J lost 4 bases; unmatched junction nucleotides: 6. Per the germline V gene, CDR1 is MGHRA and CDR2 is YSYEKL. The CDR3 is 15 amino acids. Written as DNA, the CDR3 is TGCGCCAGCAGCCAACCGACTAGCGGCCTTTACGAGCAGTACTTC. Its protein product is CASSQPTSGLYEQYF.

The table lists this clone with a count of one. The V and J genes are TRBV19 and TRBJ1-5; perhaps TRBD1 as D (5 bases). Germline CDR1 reads LNHDA; CDR2 reads SQIVND (reference sequence). The V gene lost 9 bases and the J gene lost 8 bases, with 8 bases spanning the gap. The CDR3 is 10 residues long. The CDR3 spells CASGGEPQHF. Here the CDR3 DNA reads TGTGCCAGCGGGGGGGAGCCCCAGCATTTT.